A selection of T cell receptor beta chains follows, all from one sample in a study of blood T cell repertoires in COVID-19. Using immunoSEQ multiplex PCR, the repertoire was profiled, and TCRdb retains in-frame clones only, with some absent. Here the sample spans roughly 220,000 clones, about three quarters being singletons. Sequencing was performed on peripheral blood. The receptor source for this set is a woman in her 70s with acute or convalescent COVID-19. Both conserved end residues are part of each CDR3. Fields, in order: CDR3 length, J gene, V gene, D gene, clone size, CDR3 protein, CDR3 DNA. The D gene is left open where the match is weak. Clone sizes are given selectively: once, few, many, or a class where the clone is expanded.

len: 14
j_gene: TRBJ1-5
v_gene: TRBV5-1
d_gene: TRBD1
abundance: .
CDR3aa: CASSLGTENQPQHF
CDR3nt: TGCGCCAGCAGCCTAGGGACAGAAAATCAGCCCCAGCATTTT

len: 15
j_gene: TRBJ2-3
v_gene: TRBV12-5
d_gene: .
abundance: once
CDR3aa: CASGQTGTSTDTQYF
CDR3nt: TGTGCTAGTGGCCAAACCGGGACTAGCACAGATACGCAGTATTTT

len: 17
j_gene: TRBJ2-1
v_gene: TRBV5-6
d_gene: TRBD1
abundance: .
CDR3aa: CASSLGPSFTGGNEQFF
CDR3nt: TGTGCCAGCAGCCTCGGACCTAGCTTCACAGGGGGTAATGAGCAGTTCTTC

len: 17
j_gene: TRBJ2-3
v_gene: TRBV28
d_gene: TRBD2
abundance: .
CDR3aa: CASSLTPGLAGADTQYF
CDR3nt: TGTGCCAGCAGTCTCACCCCGGGACTAGCGGGGGCAGATACGCAGTATTTT

len: 15
j_gene: TRBJ1-1
v_gene: TRBV6-5
d_gene: TRBD1
abundance: .
CDR3aa: CASSSAGTANTEAFF
CDR3nt: TGTGCCAGCAGTTCCGCCGGGACAGCGAACACTGAAGCTTTCTTT

len: 14
j_gene: TRBJ2-5
v_gene: TRBV2
d_gene: .
abundance: .
CDR3aa: CASSVQGIWETQYF
CDR3nt: TGTGCCAGCAGTGTTCAGGGAATTTGGGAGACCCAGTACTTC

len: 14
j_gene: TRBJ2-1
v_gene: TRBV10-3
d_gene: .
abundance: .
CDR3aa: CAISESGGQNEQFF
CDR3nt: TGTGCCATCAGTGAGTCCGGGGGGCAGAATGAGCAGTTCTTC

len: 15
j_gene: TRBJ2-2
v_gene: TRBV18
d_gene: .
abundance: many
CDR3aa: CASSPSMSGTGELFF
CDR3nt: TGTGCCAGCTCACCAAGCATGAGTGGCACCGGGGAGCTGTTTTTT

len: 17
j_gene: TRBJ1-5
v_gene: TRBV2
d_gene: .
abundance: .
CDR3aa: CASSEAHGGRGNQPQHF
CDR3nt: TGTGCCAGCAGTGAAGCGCACGGGGGAAGAGGCAATCAGCCCCAGCATTTT

len: 16
j_gene: TRBJ2-1
v_gene: TRBV5-1
d_gene: TRBD1
abundance: many
CDR3aa: CASSLGRTGGSDEQFF
CDR3nt: TGCGCCAGCAGCTTGGGCAGGACAGGGGGAAGCGATGAGCAGTTCTTC

len: 16
j_gene: TRBJ2-3
v_gene: TRBV30
d_gene: TRBD2
abundance: .
CDR3aa: CAWSPGTSDRTDTQYF
CDR3nt: TGTGCCTGGAGTCCCGGGACTAGCGATAGGACAGATACGCAGTATTTT

len: 13
j_gene: TRBJ2-2
v_gene: TRBV6-5
d_gene: .
abundance: .
CDR3aa: CASSYPGSGELFF
CDR3nt: TGTGCCAGCAGTTACCCAGGGTCCGGGGAGCTGTTTTTT

len: 13
j_gene: TRBJ2-1
v_gene: TRBV6-5
d_gene: .
abundance: .
CDR3aa: CASSYNTYNEQFF
CDR3nt: TGTGCCAGCAGTTACAACACCTACAATGAGCAGTTCTTC

len: 13
j_gene: TRBJ1-3
v_gene: TRBV2
d_gene: .
abundance: .
CDR3aa: CASSPGQGNTIYF
CDR3nt: TGTGCCAGCAGTCCAGGGCAAGGAAACACCATATATTTT

len: 15
j_gene: TRBJ2-1
v_gene: TRBV19
d_gene: TRBD1
abundance: .
CDR3aa: CASSMDRDRVGEQFF
CDR3nt: TGTGCCAGTAGTATGGATCGGGACAGGGTGGGTGAGCAGTTCTTC

len: 13
j_gene: TRBJ2-1
v_gene: TRBV5-4
d_gene: .
abundance: .
CDR3aa: CASSLSLYNEQFF
CDR3nt: TGTGCCAGCAGCTTGTCCCTCTACAATGAGCAGTTCTTC

len: 15
j_gene: TRBJ1-5
v_gene: TRBV2
d_gene: .
abundance: .
CDR3aa: CASSENSNSNQPQHF
CDR3nt: TGTGCCAGCAGTGAAAACAGCAATAGCAATCAGCCCCAGCATTTT

len: 14
j_gene: TRBJ2-3
v_gene: TRBV18
d_gene: .
abundance: once
CDR3aa: CASSPPPGTDTQYF
CDR3nt: TGTGCCAGCTCACCACCGCCAGGTACAGATACGCAGTATTTT

len: 15
j_gene: TRBJ1-5
v_gene: TRBV24-1
d_gene: .
abundance: .
CDR3aa: CATSDPGTVGQPQHF
CDR3nt: TGTGCCACCAGTGATCCCGGGACTGTCGGGCAGCCCCAGCATTTT

len: 15
j_gene: TRBJ2-7
v_gene: TRBV3-1/TRBV3-2
d_gene: .
abundance: .
CDR3aa: CASSQDRRVSYEQYF
CDR3nt: TGTGCCAGCAGCCAAGATCGCAGGGTATCCTACGAGCAGTACTTC

len: 15
j_gene: TRBJ1-4
v_gene: TRBV29-1
d_gene: TRBD1
abundance: few
CDR3aa: CSVATGARANEKLFF
CDR3nt: TGCAGCGTTGCGACAGGGGCTCGGGCTAATGAAAAACTGTTTTTT

len: 15
j_gene: TRBJ2-3
v_gene: TRBV4-1
d_gene: .
abundance: .
CDR3aa: CASSQAGYSTDTQYF
CDR3nt: TGCGCCAGCAGCCAAGCAGGGTATAGCACAGATACGCAGTATTTT

len: 18
j_gene: TRBJ2-3
v_gene: TRBV7-2
d_gene: .
abundance: .
CDR3aa: CASSPSLGRLGSTDTQYF
CDR3nt: TGTGCCAGCAGCCCTAGCTTAGGCAGACTGGGTTCCACAGATACGCAGTATTTT

len: 15
j_gene: TRBJ1-5
v_gene: TRBV21-1
d_gene: .
abundance: .
CDR3aa: CASSKEGAGLEPQHF
CDR3nt: TGTGCCAGCAGCAAAGAAGGGGCAGGTCTTGAGCCCCAGCATTTT

len: 16
j_gene: TRBJ1-5
v_gene: TRBV21-1
d_gene: .
abundance: .
CDR3aa: CASSTTGQGAGQPQHF
CDR3nt: TGTGCCAGCAGCACCACCGGACAGGGGGCCGGACAGCCCCAGCATTTT

len: 13
j_gene: TRBJ2-7
v_gene: TRBV7-8
d_gene: .
abundance: .
CDR3aa: CASSLALVYEQYF
CDR3nt: TGTGCCAGCAGCTTAGCGCTAGTCTACGAGCAGTACTTC

len: 16
j_gene: TRBJ2-7
v_gene: TRBV27
d_gene: TRBD2
abundance: .
CDR3aa: CASSSTGGGVVYEQYF
CDR3nt: TGTGCCAGCAGTTCCACGGGGGGAGGGGTAGTGTACGAGCAGTACTTC

len: 15
j_gene: TRBJ2-5
v_gene: TRBV9
d_gene: .
abundance: .
CDR3aa: CASSVALGEQETQYF
CDR3nt: TGTGCCAGCAGCGTAGCACTAGGCGAACAAGAGACCCAGTACTTC

len: 15
j_gene: TRBJ1-5
v_gene: TRBV30
d_gene: TRBD1
abundance: once
CDR3aa: CAWSLKTGGGQPQHF
CDR3nt: TGTGCCTGGAGCCTAAAAACAGGGGGCGGTCAGCCCCAGCATTTT

len: 12
j_gene: TRBJ1-1
v_gene: TRBV3-1/TRBV3-2
d_gene: .
abundance: .
CDR3aa: CASSQGGGQAFF
CDR3nt: TGTGCCAGCAGCCAAGGTGGCGGCCAAGCTTTCTTT

len: 15
j_gene: TRBJ1-5
v_gene: TRBV10-1
d_gene: .
abundance: few
CDR3aa: CANHPGGNSNQPQHF
CDR3nt: TGCGCCAACCACCCGGGGGGGAATAGCAATCAGCCCCAGCATTTT

len: 18
j_gene: TRBJ2-2
v_gene: TRBV3-1/TRBV3-2
d_gene: TRBD2
abundance: .
CDR3aa: CASSQERLAVANTGELFF
CDR3nt: TGTGCCAGCAGCCAAGAACGACTAGCGGTCGCGAACACCGGGGAGCTGTTTTTT

len: 14
j_gene: TRBJ2-3
v_gene: TRBV18
d_gene: .
abundance: .
CDR3aa: CASSLDRRTDTQYF
CDR3nt: TGTGCCAGCTCCCTTGACAGGCGCACAGATACGCAGTATTTT

len: 13
j_gene: TRBJ1-2
v_gene: TRBV2
d_gene: TRBD1
abundance: .
CDR3aa: CASSWTGAEGYTF
CDR3nt: TGTGCCAGCTCTTGGACAGGGGCGGAGGGCTACACCTTC

len: 15
j_gene: TRBJ2-7
v_gene: TRBV7-2
d_gene: .
abundance: .
CDR3aa: CASSLVLSSGYEQYF
CDR3nt: TGTGCCAGCAGCTTAGTACTTTCTTCAGGCTACGAGCAGTACTTC

len: 16
j_gene: TRBJ2-1
v_gene: TRBV27
d_gene: .
abundance: .
CDR3aa: CATRGGQGSYVGPQFF
CDR3nt: TGTGCCACCAGGGGGGGGCAGGGGTCTTATGTTGGTCCCCAGTTCTTC

len: 16
j_gene: TRBJ2-1
v_gene: TRBV5-1
d_gene: TRBD2
abundance: .
CDR3aa: CASSLRGLADYNEQFF
CDR3nt: TGCGCCAGCAGCTTACGGGGACTAGCGGACTACAATGAGCAGTTCTTC

len: 16
j_gene: TRBJ2-5
v_gene: TRBV7-9
d_gene: TRBD2
abundance: .
CDR3aa: CASSFPSGGKGETQYF
CDR3nt: TGTGCCAGCAGCTTCCCTAGCGGGGGTAAGGGAGAGACCCAGTACTTC

len: 17
j_gene: TRBJ2-5
v_gene: TRBV27
d_gene: TRBD2
abundance: .
CDR3aa: CASSLLGSGTNQETQYF
CDR3nt: TGTGCCAGCAGTTTATTAGGTAGCGGGACTAACCAAGAGACCCAGTACTTC

len: 16
j_gene: TRBJ1-2
v_gene: TRBV10-3
d_gene: TRBD1
abundance: .
CDR3aa: CAISESTGGGSYGYTF
CDR3nt: TGTGCCATCAGTGAGTCTACAGGGGGCGGGAGCTATGGCTACACCTTC

len: 11
j_gene: TRBJ1-2
v_gene: TRBV10-3
d_gene: .
abundance: .
CDR3aa: CATNPGYGYTF
CDR3nt: TGTGCCACCAACCCGGGGTATGGCTACACCTTC

len: 15
j_gene: TRBJ2-5
v_gene: TRBV2
d_gene: TRBD2
abundance: .
CDR3aa: CASSETLAGGETQYF
CDR3nt: TGTGCCAGCAGTGAAACACTAGCGGGAGGGGAGACCCAGTACTTC

len: 15
j_gene: TRBJ2-2
v_gene: TRBV29-1
d_gene: .
abundance: .
CDR3aa: CSVAGGGRNTGELFF
CDR3nt: TGCAGCGTTGCCGGGGGTGGCAGAAACACCGGGGAGCTGTTTTTT

len: 12
j_gene: TRBJ2-7
v_gene: TRBV19
d_gene: TRBD2
abundance: .
CDR3aa: CASIGTSYEQYF
CDR3nt: TGTGCCAGTATTGGGACTAGCTACGAGCAGTACTTC

len: 13
j_gene: TRBJ1-5
v_gene: TRBV6-5
d_gene: TRBD1
abundance: .
CDR3aa: CASSQGADQPQHF
CDR3nt: TGTGCCAGCAGTCAGGGGGCGGATCAGCCCCAGCATTTT

len: 15
j_gene: TRBJ2-7
v_gene: TRBV7-9
d_gene: TRBD2
abundance: once
CDR3aa: CASSLGGGRVNEQYF
CDR3nt: TGTGCCAGCAGCTTAGGTGGCGGGAGGGTCAACGAGCAGTACTTC

len: 13
j_gene: TRBJ1-5
v_gene: TRBV12-3/TRBV12-4
d_gene: .
abundance: .
CDR3aa: CASTGGGNQPQHF
CDR3nt: TGTGCCAGCACCGGAGGAGGTAACCAGCCCCAGCATTTT

len: 14
j_gene: TRBJ1-2
v_gene: TRBV5-1
d_gene: .
abundance: once
CDR3aa: CASSRGTANYGYTF
CDR3nt: TGCGCCAGCAGCCGGGGGACGGCGAACTATGGCTACACCTTC

len: 14
j_gene: TRBJ1-2
v_gene: TRBV28
d_gene: TRBD1
abundance: .
CDR3aa: CASSFQGANYGYTF
CDR3nt: TGTGCCAGCAGTTTCCAGGGGGCCAACTATGGCTACACCTTC

len: 11
j_gene: TRBJ2-7
v_gene: TRBV2
d_gene: .
abundance: once
CDR3aa: CASSYQYEQYF
CDR3nt: TGTGCCAGCAGCTACCAATACGAGCAGTACTTC

len: 11
j_gene: TRBJ1-1
v_gene: TRBV23-1
d_gene: .
abundance: .
CDR3aa: CASSGAYEAFF
CDR3nt: TGCGCCAGCAGTGGGGCATATGAAGCTTTCTTT

len: 14
j_gene: TRBJ2-5
v_gene: TRBV5-5
d_gene: .
abundance: .
CDR3aa: CASSLARGLETQYF
CDR3nt: TGTGCCAGCAGCTTGGCCCGGGGGTTGGAGACCCAGTACTTC

len: 13
j_gene: TRBJ2-5
v_gene: TRBV7-6
d_gene: .
abundance: .
CDR3aa: CASSTRPSGTQYF
CDR3nt: TGTGCCAGCAGCACCCGGCCCTCGGGGACCCAGTACTTC

len: 12
j_gene: TRBJ2-1
v_gene: TRBV6-6
d_gene: .
abundance: .
CDR3aa: CAISGGNNEQFF
CDR3nt: TGTGCCATAAGTGGGGGGAACAATGAGCAGTTCTTC

len: 12
j_gene: TRBJ1-5
v_gene: TRBV19
d_gene: .
abundance: once
CDR3aa: CASSTDTRSQHF
CDR3nt: TGTGCCAGTAGTACAGACACTCGGAGCCAGCATTTT

len: 13
j_gene: TRBJ1-2
v_gene: TRBV7-6
d_gene: TRBD1
abundance: .
CDR3aa: CASSIQGDGGYTF
CDR3nt: TGTGCCAGCAGCATCCAGGGGGATGGAGGCTACACCTTC

len: 13
j_gene: TRBJ2-7
v_gene: TRBV19
d_gene: .
abundance: .
CDR3aa: CASSMAFSYEQYF
CDR3nt: TGTGCCAGTAGTATGGCTTTTTCCTACGAGCAGTACTTC

len: 12
j_gene: TRBJ1-1
v_gene: TRBV29-1
d_gene: TRBD1
abundance: .
CDR3aa: CSVGTGKAEAFF
CDR3nt: TGCAGCGTCGGGACAGGGAAGGCTGAAGCTTTCTTT

len: 13
j_gene: TRBJ1-6
v_gene: TRBV6-5
d_gene: .
abundance: few
CDR3aa: CASRQYDNSPLHF
CDR3nt: TGTGCCAGCAGACAATACGATAATTCACCCCTCCACTTT